The 15 T cell receptor beta chains below were found in one sample sequenced in a study of somatic mutations in cytotoxic T cells in rheumatoid arthritis. TCRdb keeps only in-frame clones here, not all; method: immunoSEQ multiplex PCR. This table has about 11,000 clones, 70% to 85% appearing once. The specimen sequenced was CD8+ T cells sorted from blood. The source of these receptors is a woman aged 40 to 50 in good health.

The V gene is TRBV28, the J gene TRBJ2-1, with unresolved D. V was cut by 7 bases and J by 7 bases, with 14 bases left in between. Germline V lookup: CDR1 MDHEN, CDR2 SYDVKM. CDR3 size: 13 residues. CDR3: CASIGSMGNEQFF. The DNA of the CDR3 is TGTGCCAGCATAGGTTCCATGGGGAATGAGCAGTTCTTC.

This chain joins TRBV9 and TRBJ1-2, with 7 bases lining up with TRBD1. The CDR3 extends over 15 amino acids. Germline trimming cut 0 bases from V and 4 bases from J; bases unmatched to any gene: 6. Germline assignment: CDR1 SGDLS and CDR2 YYNGEE. The CDR3 reads CASSVEGQKPYGYTF. The CDR3 DNA reads as TGTGCCAGCAGCGTAGAGGGACAGAAACCCTATGGCTACACCTTC.

The V gene is TRBV9, the J gene TRBJ1-1; 7 bases agree with TRBD1. The CDR3 sequence is 14 residues long. With 3 bases clipped from V and 6 bases from J, the junction kept 8 bases outside the gene matches. CDR1 SGDLS and CDR2 YYNGEE come from the germline V gene. The CDR3 DNA sequence: TGTGCCAGCAGCGGACAGGGCCTTAACGCTGAAGCTTTCTTT. Protein sequence: CASSGQGLNAEAFF. The complete variable domain, with remaining parts taken from reference TRBV9 and TRBJ1-1, reads DSGVTQTPKHLITATGQRVTLRCSPRSGDLSVYWYQQSLDQGLQFLIQYYNGEERAKGNILERFSAQQFPDLHSELNLSSLELGDSALYFCASSGQGLNAEAFFGQGTRLTVV.

Only one count was recorded for this clone. The chain carries TRBV5-4 and TRBJ1-1; the D is unclear. V lost 2 bases and J lost 1, with 9 bases in between. The CDR3 spans 14 residues. Germline CDR1 SGHNT, CDR2 YYREEE (reference sequence). The DNA for the CDR3 is TGTGCCAGCAGCTTTGGGGTCGGGAACACTGAAGCTTTCTTT. This gives the protein CASSFGVGNTEAFF.

The CDR3 region has the DNA TGTGCCAGCAGCGCTACTAGCGGCAGCACAGATACGCAGTATTTT. This translates into CASSATSGSTDTQYF. J is TRBJ2-3 and V is TRBV6-4, with TRBD2 matching 8 bases. The CDR3 spans 15 residues. Germline CDR1 and CDR2: MRHNA and SNTAGT. Losses at the gene ends were 6 bases for V and 0 bases for J; bases not matched to a gene: 5.

The chain joins TRBV6-1 to TRBJ1-6; D is unclear. CDR1 is MNHNS, CDR2 SASEGT, per germline. The V and J ends lost 1 base and 4 bases respectively, with 14 bases between them. The CDR3 covers 17 residues. CDR3: CASSEVAADHYNSPLHF. As DNA, the CDR3 is TGTGCCAGCAGTGAAGTGGCAGCTGATCATTATAATTCACCCCTCCACTTT.

V and J are TRBV9 and TRBJ1-4, with 8 nucleotides matching TRBD1. Germline CDR1 and CDR2: SGDLS and YYNGEE. V trimming: 3 bases; J trimming: 8 bases; junction bases outside the gene matches: 3. CDR3 length equals 13 residues. CDR3 bases: TGTGCCAGCAGCGAGACAGGGGACGAAAAACTGTTTTTT. This encodes CASSETGDEKLFF.

V and J are TRBV9 and TRBJ2-3; TRBD2 agrees at 10 bases. CDR1 SGDLS and CDR2 YYNGEE come from the germline V gene. This CDR3 comprises 13 residues. V lost 7 bases to trimming and J lost 4 bases; unmatched junction nucleotides: 3. The CDR3 coding sequence is TGTGCCAGCGGACTAGCGGACGCAGATACGCAGTATTTT. This translates into CASGLADADTQYF.

The V gene is TRBV11-2, the J gene TRBJ1-4; D ambiguous. Germline V gene sequence: CDR1 SGHAT, CDR2 FQNNGV. This CDR3 contains 14 residues. Trimming removed 3 bases at V and 3 bases at J, with 8 bases between. The DNA of the CDR3 is TGTGCCAGCAGCTTCGGTTGGGCTAATGAAAAACTGTTTTTT. It translates to CASSFGWANEKLFF.

The V gene is TRBV28, the J gene TRBJ1-1; D might be TRBD1 (6 bases). The CDR3 consists of 16 residues. Germline-derived CDR1 and CDR2 are MDHEN and SYDVKM. V was shortened by 7 bases and J by 0 bases, with 18 bases between the two germline ends. The CDR3 DNA reads TGTGCCAGCACCTCGATATCCAGGGGCGTGAACACTGAAGCTTTCTTT. This encodes CASTSISRGVNTEAFF.

The genes are TRBV28 and TRBJ1-5; D is undetermined. Trimming removed 2 bases at V and 7 bases at J, with 6 bases between. Germline CDR1 reads MDHEN; CDR2 reads SYDVKM. This CDR3 contains 12 residues. CDR3 sequence: CASSLPEQPQHF. CDR3 bases: TGTGCCAGCAGTTTACCAGAACAGCCCCAGCATTTT.

V usage is TRBV6-6 and J usage is TRBJ2-4, with D hard to call. The length of the CDR3 is 16 residues. The V end was cut by 5 bases, the J end by 4 bases, with 18 bases between. Germline V gene sequence: CDR1 MNHNY, CDR2 SVGAGI (reference sequence). CDR3 DNA sequence: TGTGCCAGCAGTGGCACGGAACAAGGGCCTAAAAACATTCAGTACTTC. It encodes CASSGTEQGPKNIQYF.

The chain has TRBV4-1 and TRBJ2-5, with 7 bases matching TRBD2. V shed 5 bases, J shed 1 base, and the junction held 28 bases outside the gene matches. Germline V gene sequence: CDR1 MGHRA, CDR2 YSYEKL. The CDR3 has 22 residues. The CDR3 DNA sequence: TGCGCCAGCAGCTCAGCGGGTGGGGGACTGGAGCGCGGGGGTAAGGGCCAAGAGACCCAGTACTTC. This gives the protein CASSSAGGGLERGGKGQETQYF.

The V gene is TRBV5-6, the J gene TRBJ2-7; D remains unclear. V lost 3 bases, J lost 5 bases, and 18 bases lay in between. Germline CDR1 is SGHDT and CDR2 is YYEEEE. The CDR3 runs to 15 residues. CDR3 in DNA: TGTGCCAGCAGCTCCGGTGACCAAGCCCCCAACGAGCAGTACGTC. This gives the protein CASSSGDQAPNEQYV.

The rearrangement links TRBV27 to TRBJ1-1, with a possible D match to TRBD1 (6 bases). Germline CDR1 is MNHEY and CDR2 is SMNVEV (reference sequence). V was shortened by 5 bases and J by 6 bases, with 19 bases between the two germline ends. This CDR3 is 15 amino acids long. CDR3: CASSARGGWAPEAFF. The DNA of the CDR3 is TGTGCCAGCAGTGCCCGAGGGGGGTGGGCTCCTGAAGCTTTCTTT.